This entry features one T cell receptor (beta chain) sequence. Measured with immunoSEQ multiplex PCR; TCRdb has only the in-frame clones, and not every one. The table records some 44,000 clones, about nine tenths of them present only once. The entry originates in a study of T cell changes during pregnancy in multiple sclerosis. The length of the CDR3 is 17 residues. The germline V and J ends were trimmed by 1 base and 0 bases, with 12 bases remaining between them. Germline loops: CDR1 LGHNA, CDR2 YSLEER. V and J are TRBV4-3 and TRBJ2-2, with D unresolved. The material sequenced was CD4+ T cells from peripheral blood mononuclear cells, taken in the second trimester of pregnancy. The TCR was taken from a female donor with multiple sclerosis, enrolled in a pregnancy study. CDR3 in DNA: TGCGCCAGCAGCCAAGGTACCCTAGTGGCGAACACCGGGGAGCTGTTTTTT. It codes for CASSQGTLVANTGELFF.